This T cell receptor (beta chain) is drawn from a study of CD8+ T cells in alopecia areata. CDR3 length: 15 residues. The germline V gene has CDR1 SGHDN and CDR2 FVKESK. Trimming cost V 0 bases and J 0 bases, with 9 bases left between them. Study-wide points: Having just one nonresponder leaves the connection between baseline CD8+ expansion and response unresolved.

Extraction and reverse transcription of RNA yielded cDNA as the sequencing template. Using immunoSEQ multiplex PCR, the repertoire was profiled, and TCRdb retains in-frame clones only, with some absent. This sample yields over 250,000 clones, of which roughly 63% are seen a single time; roughly 0.88% belongs to the top ten. A note on this clone: The antigen remains undetermined.

Treatment in this sample: oral pan-JAK inhibitor, 5-10 mg twice daily. This sequence originates from a human donor with alopecia areata. The V call is TRBV14, the J call TRBJ2-7; D is perhaps TRBD1 (5 bases). This specimen was CD4+ T cells sorted from blood, taken between weeks 51 and 52, from a patient treated with tofacitinib. The CDR3 sequence: CASSQEGAGSYEQYF. The DNA of the CDR3 is TGTGCCAGCAGCCAAGAAGGGGCAGGCTCCTACGAGCAGTACTTC.